A single sample gave rise to the 13 T cell receptor beta chains below, sequenced in a study of T cell responses to AZD1222 COVID-19 vaccine listed by TCRdb under 2021. Library preparation employed the immunoSEQ multiplex PCR assay. Imported from immuneACCESS, the table was reduced by TCRdb to in-frame sequences with V and J called. These copies leave out some clones; in studies compared against another copy, an unresolved V gene accounts for under half, and the cause of the remainder is not known. Within this sample are about 180,000 clones, with roughly 87% of them counted one time only. About 2.5% of the sample comes from the top ten. Sample time point, as interpreted from the label and publication: baseline before first vaccination. Sequences were derived from peripheral blood, sampled on day 0 of AZD1222 vaccination. All receptors come from an adult in good health.

This chain uses TRBV18 with TRBJ1-3; D is perhaps TRBD1 (6 bases). Germline values: CDR1 KGHSH, CDR2 LQKENI. CDR3 size: 17 residues. The V end was cut by 1 base, the J end by 0 bases, with 13 bases between. The CDR3 DNA reads as TGTGCCAGCTCACCACAGGGGGGAATGCCCTCTGGAAACACCATATATTTT. Protein sequence: CASSPQGGMPSGNTIYF. Based on the CDR3 plus reference TRBV18 and TRBJ1-3, the full variable domain is NAGVMQNPRHLVRRRGQEARLRCSPMKGHSHVYWYRQLPEEGLKFMVYLQKENIIDESGMPKERFSAEFPKEGPSILRIQQVVRGDSAAYFCASSPQGGMPSGNTIYFGEGSWLTVV.

CDR3 coding DNA: TGTGCCAGTAGCGACCCGACAGGGTTTGGAGCTAACTATGGCTACACCTTC. This codes for CASSDPTGFGANYGYTF. V and J are TRBV19 and TRBJ1-2; 7 nucleotides match TRBD1. Losses at the gene ends were 6 bases for V and 0 bases for J; bases not matched to a gene: 13. This CDR3 comprises 17 residues. Germline assignment: CDR1 LNHDA and CDR2 SQIVND (reference sequence).

The chain has TRBV7-8 and TRBJ2-4; possibly TRBD2 for D (6 bases). Germline V gene lookup returns CDR1 SGHVS and CDR2 FQNEAQ. The ends were cut back, 5 bases at V and 9 bases at J, with 17 bases in the middle. This CDR3 comprises 14 residues. The DNA of the CDR3 is TGTGCCAGCAGCCGAGGCGGGGATGGGAGCATTCAGTACTTC. Translated, it gives CASSRGGDGSIQYF.

The chain links TRBV19 to TRBJ1-5, with D possibly TRBD1 on 6 matching bases. The V end was cut by 5 bases, the J end by 0 bases, with 17 bases between. The CDR3 sequence is 17 residues long. CDR1 is LNHDA, CDR2 SQIVND, per germline (reference sequence). The CDR3 nucleotides read TGTGCCAGTAGTGCCGGACAGAGTCTCGTTAGCAATCAGCCCCAGCATTTT. Amino acid sequence: CASSAGQSLVSNQPQHF.

The chain recombines TRBV24-1 with TRBJ2-7, with 8 positions matching TRBD1. After removal of 7 bases from V and 1 base from J, the junction contained 8 bases not matched to a gene. Germline assignment: CDR1 KGHDR and CDR2 SFDVKD. The CDR3 runs to 15 residues. The CDR3 reads CATSRGDRFSYEQYF. DNA of the CDR3: TGTGCCACCAGCAGAGGGGACAGGTTTTCCTACGAGCAGTACTTC.

The chain uses TRBV30 and TRBJ1-6, with D unresolved. CDR3 length equals 13 residues. The germline V gene has CDR1 GTSNPN and CDR2 SVGIG (reference sequence). Trimming shortened V by 2 bases and J by 6 bases, and 8 bases separated the two germline ends. The CDR3 here is CAWSSIVNSPLHF. CDR3 nucleotides: TGTGCCTGGAGTTCCATTGTTAATTCACCCCTCCACTTT.

This chain joins TRBV11-2 and TRBJ2-3; 7 bases line up with TRBD1. From germline, CDR1 is SGHAT and CDR2 FQNNGV. This CDR3 has 15 amino acids. V shed 3 bases, J shed 2 bases, and the junction held 5 bases outside the gene matches. For the CDR3, the DNA is TGTGCCAGCAGCTTTCCGGGACAGCACACAGATACGCAGTATTTT. Its translation: CASSFPGQHTDTQYF.

This clone was detected a few times. This chain links TRBV25-1 with TRBJ2-1; 11 nucleotides align to TRBD1. Germline V CDR1 and CDR2: MGHDK, SYGVNS. Germline trimming cut 3 bases from V and 3 bases from J; bases unmatched to any gene: 1. The CDR3 consists of 15 residues. CDR3 sequence: CASSDGTGGYNEQFF. DNA for the CDR3: TGTGCCAGCAGTGACGGGACAGGGGGCTACAATGAGCAGTTCTTC.

The J gene is TRBJ1-5, the V gene TRBV27; no clear D. V was cut by 2 bases and J by 4 bases, with 6 bases left in between. This CDR3 is built from 13 residues. CDR1 is MNHEY, CDR2 SMNVEV, per germline (reference sequence). Written as DNA, the CDR3 is TGTGCCAGCAGTTTAATAGGGAATCAGCCCCAGCATTTT. It yields the protein CASSLIGNQPQHF.

In its sample, this clone was seen once. The chain is built from TRBV25-1 and TRBJ1-5; D is ambiguous. The CDR3 covers 15 residues. CDR1 MGHDK and CDR2 SYGVNS come from the germline V gene. Trimming took off 2 bases at V and 7 bases at J, with 15 bases between the two ends. The CDR3 DNA sequence: TGTGCCAGCAGTGAAAGGGTGGAGGAAAGCCAGCCCCAGCATTTT. It encodes CASSERVEESQPQHF.

J is TRBJ2-1 and V is TRBV5-4; D is possibly TRBD1 (5 bases). V was cut by 7 bases and J by 6 bases, with 17 bases left in between. This CDR3 has 14 residues. CDR1 and CDR2 (germline): SGHNT, YYREEE (reference sequence). CDR3 sequence (DNA): TGTGCCAGCGCCTTCGGACAAACTTCCAATGAGCAGTTCTTC. It specifies CASAFGQTSNEQFF.

This clone was picked up a small number of times. The V gene is TRBV27, the J gene TRBJ1-3, with 8 bases identical to TRBD1. Trimming cost V 5 bases and J 0 bases; bases outside gene matches: 6. Germline V gene sequence: CDR1 MNHEY, CDR2 SMNVEV (reference sequence). The length of the CDR3 is 16 residues. CDR3 DNA: TGTGCCAGCAGTCCACGGACAGGGCTCTCTGGAAACACCATATATTTT. Translated, it gives CASSPRTGLSGNTIYF.

The CDR3 loop is CASSILEGWGNTEAFF. In nucleotides, the CDR3 is TGTGCCAGTAGTATCCTTGAAGGGTGGGGGAACACTGAAGCTTTCTTT. This sequence joins TRBV19 and TRBJ1-1; D unclear. V lost 3 bases and J lost 1, with 15 bases in between. The V gene's germline CDR1 is LNHDA and CDR2 SQIVND (reference sequence). This CDR3 spans 16 amino acids.